This TCR beta chain stems from a study of Ad26.COV2.S vaccination and SARS-CoV-2 variants. As for the study in general: Into the muscle, Ad26.COV2.S was dosed once or twice, 56 days apart.

V was pared by 1 base and J by 2 bases, with 9 bases between. The germline V gene encodes CDR1 MGHRA and CDR2 YSYEKL. This CDR3 is 15 amino acids long. General study findings and limits: Post-vaccination spike-specific CD8+ and CD4+ T cell responses reportedly had substantial breadth.

The treatment: around 19 received Ad26.COV2.S at low or high dose, single or two shots; about 5 received placebo; per-sample allocation not given. Sampling was done on day 63 after the first vaccine or placebo injection. Boston provided a donor who was an adult aged 18-55 years. The table lists this clone with a few counts. The antigen is not known. Here immunoSEQ multiplex PCR was the method, and the copy in TCRdb shows in-frame clones only, minus some. The sample lists around 300,000 clones; approximately 90% were seen once. The chain has TRBV4-1 and TRBJ1-5, with D uncertain. The sequencing here drew on peripheral blood, taken in a trial of Ad26.COV2.S vaccine versus placebo. The TCR originated in a person between 18 and 65 years old who received the Ad26.COV2.S COVID-19 vaccine or a placebo. The CDR3 protein is CASSQAPGGNQPQHF. CDR3 in DNA: TGCGCCAGCAGCCAAGCTCCGGGTGGCAATCAGCCCCAGCATTTT.